The entry that follows covers one T cell receptor beta chain sequence. Using immunoSEQ multiplex PCR, the repertoire was profiled, and TCRdb retains in-frame clones only, with some absent. The table lists fewer than 35,000 clones, approximately 90% of them singletons. The entry originates in a study of T cell changes during pregnancy in multiple sclerosis. This TCR came from a female donor with multiple sclerosis, enrolled in a pregnancy study. The source was CD8+ T cells from peripheral blood mononuclear cells, collected in the second trimester of pregnancy.

The CDR3 loop is CASRTGLAGGPYTGELFF. The DNA for the CDR3 is TGCGCCAGCAGAACGGGACTAGCGGGAGGGCCGTACACCGGGGAGCTGTTTTTT. This chain uses TRBV4-1 with TRBJ2-2; 16 nucleotides match TRBD2. Germline V lookup: CDR1 MGHRA, CDR2 YSYEKL. The CDR3 runs to 18 residues. Losses at the gene ends were 6 bases for V and 3 bases for J; bases not matched to a gene: 7.